This paragraph covers one T cell receptor beta chain sequence. The antigen is not known. The entry originates in a study of graft-versus-host responses after intestinal transplantation. Study context: Anti-thymocyte globulin induction, then tacrolimus and steroids for about 3 years, went to all recipients.

Repertoires were generated with immunoSEQ multiplex PCR, while TCRdb's copy carries only in-frame clones and drops some. Here the sample spans over 100,000 clones, approximately 92% being singletons. Trimming took 6 bases from V and 5 from J, leaving 14 bases between them. CDR3 length: 14 residues. Germline lookup yields CDR1 MNHEY and CDR2 SMNVEV (reference sequence). The clonotype comes from a human donor who received an intestinal transplant. Material: unstimulated CD4+ T cells sorted from spleen or lymph node cells, obtained before intestinal transplant. This chain connects TRBV27 to TRBJ1-5, with D tentatively TRBD1 (6 bases). The CDR3 protein is CASRPGRGHQPQHF. DNA of the CDR3: TGTGCCAGCAGACCCGGCAGGGGACATCAGCCCCAGCATTTT.